Listed below are T cell receptor beta chains from one sample, sequenced in a study of response to subunit inactivated influenza vaccine. TCRdb processed the RT-PCR reads anew with MiXCR; each CDR3 protein has one entry. Of hundreds of thousands of distinct CDR3 sequences detected, approximately 15% appear once; the ten largest clones hold about 7.6%. The sample consisted of PBMCs from blood, taken around two weeks before vaccination. Receptors were obtained from a man between 50 and 59 years old who received an inactivated influenza vaccine. Both conserved end residues are part of each CDR3. A D gene is named only where the DNA matches it firmly. Clone sizes are given selectively: once, few, many, or a class where the clone is expanded.

v_call	j_call	d_call	clone_size	cdr3_nt	cdr3_aa
TRBV28	TRBJ2-7	.	few	TGTGCCAGCAGATCTGCCCGGGGCGAGCAGTACTTC	CASRSARGEQYF
TRBV5-1	TRBJ2-1	TRBD2	few	TGCGCCAGCAGCATGATAGCGGGGGACGGATACAATGAGCAGTTCTTC	CASSMIAGDGYNEQFF
TRBV7-6	TRBJ2-3	TRBD2	.	TGTGCCAGCAGCCCCCGGACTAGCGCGGGGGATACGCAGTATTTT	CASSPRTSAGDTQYF
TRBV7-6	TRBJ2-7	TRBD1	.	TGTGCCAGCAGCCCAAGGGGGACAGGGATGAGCTCCTACGAGCAGTACTTC	CASSPRGTGMSSYEQYF
TRBV12-3/TRBV12-4	TRBJ2-2	TRBD1	.	TGTGCCAGCATCCCCGGGACAGGGATAACCGGGGAGCTGTTTTTT	CASIPGTGITGELFF
TRBV20-1	TRBJ2-7	TRBD2	many	TGCAGTGCTAGAAAGCCTAGCGGAACCTACGAGCAGTACTTC	CSARKPSGTYEQYF
TRBV18	TRBJ1-6	.	few	TGTGCCAGCTCACCAGGCGATGCCTATAATTCACCCCTCCACTTT	CASSPGDAYNSPLHF
TRBV4-3	TRBJ2-1	.	.	TGCGCCAGCAGCCAAGGCAAGGGTCCAAGCTCCTACAATGAGCAGTTCTTC	CASSQGKGPSSYNEQFF
TRBV7-9	TRBJ2-5	.	few	TGTGCCAGCAGCTTACGGGCAGCGGCCCTCCCCAGTGAGACCCAGTACTTC	CASSLRAAALPSETQYF
TRBV7-2	TRBJ1-2	.	few	TGTGCCAGCAGCTTAAGATTTCGGTCGAACTATGGCTACACCTTC	CASSLRFRSNYGYTF
TRBV5-6	TRBJ2-2	.	few	TGTGCCAGCAGCTTCGGCGCCACCGGGGAGCTGTTTTTT	CASSFGATGELFF
TRBV24-1	TRBJ2-3	TRBD2	many	TGTGCCACCTCGGGGGGGAGCACAGATACGCAGTATTTT	CATSGGSTDTQYF
TRBV10-3	TRBJ2-5	.	few	TGTGCCATCAGTGGTGGGACAAGGCAAGAGACCCAGTACTTC	CAISGGTRQETQYF
TRBV7-9	TRBJ2-1	.	few	TGTGCCAGCAGCTTAGCGGGTCATGAGCAGTTCTTC	CASSLAGHEQFF
TRBV6-2/TRBV6-3	TRBJ2-7	.	.	TGTGCCAGCAGTTACCCCCCCGGGGGCCATTACGAGCAGTACTTC	CASSYPPGGHYEQYF
TRBV5-1	TRBJ1-2	TRBD1	few	TGCGCCAGCAGCTTGGCCTCGACAGGGCTTCTTTACACCTTC	CASSLASTGLLYTF
TRBV18	TRBJ2-2	.	.	TGTGCCAGCTCAGCAGGGGCTCACACCGGGGAGCTGTTTTTT	CASSAGAHTGELFF
TRBV12-3/TRBV12-4	TRBJ2-1	.	.	TGTGCCAGCAGTTTTAGCACCTATGAGCAGTTCTTC	CASSFSTYEQFF
TRBV27	TRBJ2-7	TRBD2	many	TGTGCCAGCAGTTCGCCGAGACTAGCGGGAGGTGCCTACGAGCAGTACTTC	CASSSPRLAGGAYEQYF
TRBV27	TRBJ2-3	TRBD1	few	TGTGCCAGCAGTTTCTGGACAGGGTCAACAGATACGCAGTATTTT	CASSFWTGSTDTQYF
TRBV6-1	TRBJ2-2	TRBD1	many	TGTGCCAGCAGTCAGACAGGGGGGCGGGAGCTGTTTTTT	CASSQTGGRELFF
TRBV29-1	TRBJ2-5	.	few	TGCAGCGTTGAGAAGACGGGGTCTGAGACCCAGTACTTC	CSVEKTGSETQYF
TRBV20-1	TRBJ2-5	TRBD1	few	TGCAGTGCTGATTGGGACAGTAGGGAGACCCAGTACTTC	CSADWDSRETQYF
TRBV6-5	TRBJ1-4	.	.	TGTGCCAGCAGTTACTTCAGGGGCGAAAAACTGTTTTTT	CASSYFRGEKLFF
TRBV5-1	TRBJ2-5	.	few	TGCGCCAGCAGCTTGGAGGACAGACAAGAGACCCAGTACTTC	CASSLEDRQETQYF
TRBV12-3/TRBV12-4	TRBJ2-2	TRBD1	many	TGTGCCAGCAGCCTGAGACAGGGGTATACCGGGGAGCTGTTTTTT	CASSLRQGYTGELFF
TRBV24-1	TRBJ2-1	TRBD2	few	TGTGCCACCAGTGAGCCAGCGGGGGCCAGGAATGAGCAGTTCTTC	CATSEPAGARNEQFF
TRBV12-3/TRBV12-4	TRBJ2-5	.	.	TGTGCCAGCAGTCCAGAGCCGGCCCGAGAGACCCAGTACTTC	CASSPEPARETQYF
TRBV12-3/TRBV12-4	TRBJ2-3	.	many	TGTGCCAGCGGACACAGGGCTGTGGTAGATACGCAGTATTTT	CASGHRAVVDTQYF
TRBV20-1	TRBJ1-2	.	many	TGCAGTGCTAGAGATTCACGGGGACCTAGAGGCTACACCTTC	CSARDSRGPRGYTF
TRBV5-1	TRBJ1-4	TRBD1	.	TGCGCCAGCAGCATAGGACAGGGTGATGAAAAACTGTTTTTT	CASSIGQGDEKLFF
TRBV28	TRBJ2-5	TRBD2	.	TGTGCCAGCAGTTTCCCCCTTGTTAGCGGGAGCGAAGAGACCCAGTACTTC	CASSFPLVSGSEETQYF
TRBV30	TRBJ2-1	TRBD2	.	TGTGCCTGGAGTGTATCGGGAGGGCCCAGGTCCTACAATGAGCAGTTCTTC	CAWSVSGGPRSYNEQFF
TRBV24-1	TRBJ2-2	.	.	TGTGCCACCACGCCGACGGGCTACACCGGGGAGCTGTTTTTT	CATTPTGYTGELFF
TRBV27	TRBJ2-3	.	few	TGTGCCAGCAGCTCAGGGCCCGGGGGCACAGATACGCAGTATTTT	CASSSGPGGTDTQYF
TRBV12-3/TRBV12-4	TRBJ1-2	.	many	TGTGCCAGCACCGCCGACAGGAGCTATGGCTACACCTTC	CASTADRSYGYTF
TRBV12-3/TRBV12-4	TRBJ2-3	.	.	TGTGCCAGCAGTAGCGAGGCAGATACGCAGTATTTT	CASSSEADTQYF
TRBV6-1	TRBJ1-1	.	few	TGTGCCAGCAGGATGGATTCGACCTCCACTGAAGCTTTCTTT	CASRMDSTSTEAFF
TRBV2	TRBJ2-5	TRBD1	.	TGTGCCAGCAGTGACTTACGGGACAGGGAGTACTTC	CASSDLRDREYF
TRBV29-1	TRBJ2-1	.	.	TGCAGCGTTGAAGGGGGCCCAGCGGACTCCTACAATGAGCAGTTCTTC	CSVEGGPADSYNEQFF
TRBV27	TRBJ2-5	.	.	TGTGCCAGCAGTGGTGGTAGTCCCGGCCAAGGCGAGACCCAGTACTTC	CASSGGSPGQGETQYF
TRBV5-1	TRBJ2-1	.	many	TGCGCCAGCAGCTTGAAGTCTGGAAATGAGCAGTTCTTC	CASSLKSGNEQFF
TRBV28	TRBJ1-1	.	.	TGTGCCAGCAGTTTGTCCCAGTGGTTGTCTCCTGAAGCTTTCTTT	CASSLSQWLSPEAFF
TRBV28	TRBJ1-2	.	few	TGTGCCAGCATGGACGGGGCTGCTTATGGCTACACCTTC	CASMDGAAYGYTF
TRBV12-3/TRBV12-4	TRBJ1-1	.	few	TGTGCCAGCAGTTTAGGAAAGGGGTGGACGAACACTGAAGCTTTCTTT	CASSLGKGWTNTEAFF
TRBV7-9	TRBJ1-5	.	.	TGTGCCAGCAGCGACCGCAATCAGCCCCAGCATTTT	CASSDRNQPQHF
TRBV2	TRBJ1-5	.	.	TGTGCCAGCAGTGATGGATACAGGGACTATAGCAATCAGCCCCAGCATTTT	CASSDGYRDYSNQPQHF
TRBV3-1	TRBJ2-2	TRBD2	many	TGTGCCAGCAGCTTTGAACCTCCACTAGCGAGAAACACCGGGGAGCTGTTTTTT	CASSFEPPLARNTGELFF
TRBV7-2	TRBJ1-1	.	.	TGTGCCAGCAGCGCAAGGGGGGGGACTGAAGCTTTCTTT	CASSARGGTEAFF
TRBV5-1	TRBJ1-3	TRBD1	.	TGCGCCAGCAGCTTGGACCAGGGGGCTGGAAACACCATATATTTT	CASSLDQGAGNTIYF
TRBV20-1	TRBJ2-1	TRBD2	few	TGCAGTGCTACCCCCGGGGGGTACAATGAGCAGTTCTTC	CSATPGGYNEQFF
TRBV28	TRBJ1-2	.	many	TGTGCCAGCAGTTCACTATATGGCTACACCTTC	CASSSLYGYTF
TRBV3-1	TRBJ1-1	.	.	TGTGCCAGCAGCCCCGGGCAGGCGACTGAAGCTTTCTTT	CASSPGQATEAFF
TRBV20-1	TRBJ1-6	.	many	TGCAGTGCTAGAGGGTTCCTCGGGCTAACTCTTTCACCCCTCCACTTT	CSARGFLGLTLSPLHF
TRBV28	TRBJ2-5	.	many	TGTGCCAGCCACCGGGGATCCCAAGAGACCCAGTACTTC	CASHRGSQETQYF